The 25 T cell receptor beta chains below all came from one sample that was sequenced in a study of T cell responses to AZD1222 COVID-19 vaccine. The repertoire was sequenced with immunoSEQ multiplex PCR; TCRdb's copy has only in-frame clones and lacks some. The sample yields 95,000 to 120,000 clones, 70% to 90% seen once. The sequences come from peripheral blood, collected 28 days after the second AZD1222 dose. Receptor source: an adult who received the AZD1222 COVID-19 vaccine.

A few counts support this clone. The rearrangement links TRBV28 to TRBJ1-2; D is ambiguous. The CDR3 spans 14 residues. V was pared by 4 bases and J by 8 bases, with 17 bases between. Germline V lookup: CDR1 MDHEN, CDR2 SYDVKM. CDR3 coding DNA: TGTGCCAGCAGTTCCACTGTCGGCTTAGGGGGCTACACCTTC. It is translated as CASSSTVGLGGYTF.

The chain carries TRBV28 and TRBJ2-3; D possibly uses TRBD1 or TRBD2 (6 bases each). CDR3 length: 14 amino acids. CDR1 is MDHEN and CDR2 is SYDVKM in the germline V gene. The V end was cut by 3 bases, the J end by 1 base, with 8 bases between. The CDR3 DNA reads as TGTGCCAGCAGTTTGAGGGGGGGCACAGATACGCAGTATTTT. It encodes CASSLRGGTDTQYF. Variable domain in full (rest from reference TRBV28 and TRBJ2-3): DVKVTQSSRYLVKRTGEKVFLECVQDMDHENMFWYRQDPGLGLRLIYFSYDVKMKEKGDIPEGYSVSREKKERFSLILESASTNQTSMYLCASSLRGGTDTQYFGPGTRLTVL.

The V and J genes are TRBV20-1 and TRBJ1-4; no reliable D call. Germline loops: CDR1 DFQATT, CDR2 SNEGSKA (reference sequence). The CDR3 extends over 11 amino acids. The ends were cut back, 6 bases at V and 6 bases at J, with 8 bases in the middle. The CDR3 reads CSAEFYEKLFF. DNA for the CDR3: TGCAGTGCGGAATTTTATGAAAAACTGTTTTTT.

The V call is TRBV18, the J call TRBJ2-2; maybe TRBD1 (5 bases). CDR3 size: 18 residues. Germline V lookup: CDR1 KGHSH, CDR2 LQKENI. Between the trimmed V and J ends, which lost 8 bases and 1 base, there was a span of 23 bases. The CDR3, as DNA: TGTGCCAGCCAACCGATGGAGTCTTGGACAAAGAACACCGGGGAGCTGTTTTTT. Translating gives CASQPMESWTKNTGELFF.

The gene calls are TRBV28 and TRBJ1-3; possible D gene TRBD1, 5 bases. Between the trimmed V and J ends, which lost 6 bases and 0 bases, there was a span of 15 bases. Per the germline V gene, CDR1 is MDHEN and CDR2 is SYDVKM. This CDR3 comprises 16 residues. CDR3 region: CASRNGGATSGNTIYF. CDR3 in DNA: TGTGCCAGCAGGAACGGAGGGGCCACCTCTGGAAACACCATATATTTT.

This chain connects TRBV21-1 to TRBJ2-2. TRBV21-1 is termed a pseudogene. CDR3 size: 14 residues. The CDR3: CASSKEWGPGELFF. The DNA for the CDR3 is TGTGCCAGCAGCAAAGAATGGGGTCCCGGGGAGCTGTTTTTT.

V usage is TRBV7-2 and J usage is TRBJ2-5; 15 nucleotides align to TRBD2. The length of the CDR3 is 16 residues. Germline assignment: CDR1 SGHTA and CDR2 FQGNSA. V shed 3 bases, J shed 4 bases, and the junction held 3 bases outside the gene matches. The CDR3 reads CASSFWTSGGGETQYF. Here the CDR3 DNA reads TGTGCCAGCAGCTTTTGGACTAGCGGGGGGGGAGAGACCCAGTACTTC.

V gene TRBV10-3 combines with J gene TRBJ2-7; D is undetermined. Germline V lookup: CDR1 ENHRY, CDR2 SYGVKD. V lost 7 bases, J lost 3 bases, and 13 bases lay in between. This CDR3 is built from 13 residues. The CDR3 is CAIKPDILYEQYF. The CDR3 region has the DNA TGTGCCATCAAACCTGACATCCTCTACGAGCAGTACTTC.

V usage is TRBV12-3 or TRBV12-4 and J usage is TRBJ2-5, with D possibly being TRBD2 (5 bases). CDR3 size: 12 residues. Trimming took 0 bases from V and 10 from J, leaving 9 bases between them. The CDR3 DNA is TGTGCCAGCAGTTTAGCATCCGGGGTCCAGTACTTC. As protein: CASSLASGVQYF.

The chain uses TRBV10-1 and TRBJ1-1, with D possibly being TRBD1 (5 bases). CDR3 length: 17 residues. Germline CDR1 WNHNN, CDR2 SYGVQD (reference sequence). Trimming removed 3 bases at V and 2 bases at J, with 19 bases between. CDR3 in amino acids: CASSEGSWGDSNTEAFF. DNA of the CDR3: TGCGCCAGCAGTGAAGGATCCTGGGGGGACTCTAACACTGAAGCTTTCTTT.

This chain links TRBV9 with TRBJ2-2; D may match TRBD1 or TRBD2 (6 bases each). This CDR3 spans 15 amino acids. Trimming removed 0 bases at V and 3 bases at J, with 9 bases between. CDR1 and CDR2 from the germline V gene are SGDLS and YYNGEE. CDR3 in amino acids: CASSVDGGHTGELFF. The CDR3 DNA sequence: TGTGCCAGCAGCGTAGACGGGGGCCACACCGGGGAGCTGTTTTTT.

The table lists this clone with a count of one. The chain couples TRBV7-2 to TRBJ1-2; 9 positions match TRBD1. V was pared by 5 bases and J by 9 bases, with 10 bases of the junction left unmatched. This CDR3 has 14 residues. The germline gives CDR1 SGHTA, CDR2 FQGNSA. The CDR3: CASSPPRQGESYTF. The CDR3 coding sequence is TGTGCCAGCAGCCCCCCGAGACAGGGGGAAAGCTACACCTTC.

The chain links TRBV4-3 to TRBJ1-5; TRBD1 might be the D (6 bases). V lost 1 base and J lost 5, with 24 bases in between. The CDR3 has 19 residues. Germline CDR1 reads LGHNA; CDR2 reads YSLEER. The CDR3 DNA follows: TGCGCCAGCAGCCAAGGACCCACCCCAGGGGAGGGTATATATCAGCCCCAGCATTTT. It translates to CASSQGPTPGEGIYQPQHF.

The chain links TRBV5-1 to TRBJ2-3; 7 bases are a match to TRBD2. Germline values: CDR1 SGHRS, CDR2 YFSETQ. The CDR3 totals 15 residues. Trimming cost V 0 bases and J 4 bases; bases outside gene matches: 5. CDR3 in DNA: TGCGCCAGCAGCTTGGCACTAGCGTCCCCAGATACGCAGTATTTT. It specifies CASSLALASPDTQYF.

The gene calls are TRBV5-6 and TRBJ2-5; D remains ambiguous. Trimming left V 2 bases short and J 2 bases short, with 7 bases between. The CDR3 totals 13 residues. Germline V lookup: CDR1 SGHDT, CDR2 YYEEEE. The CDR3 nucleotides read TGTGCCAGCAGCTTCGGCTGGCAAGAGACCCAGTACTTC. Translation gives CASSFGWQETQYF.

The chain recombines TRBV13 with TRBJ1-4, with 7 bases aligning to TRBD1. The CDR3 has 14 residues. Trimming at V came to 5 bases and at J to 2 bases, leaving 2 bases not matched to a gene. Germline lookup yields CDR1 PRHDT and CDR2 FYEKMQ (reference sequence). The DNA of the CDR3 is TGTGCCAGCAGCCTACAGGGGACTAATGAAAAACTGTTTTTT. This gives the protein CASSLQGTNEKLFF.

The J gene is TRBJ2-7, the V gene TRBV19, with 8 bases that match TRBD1. V lost 8 bases to trimming and J lost 4 bases; unmatched junction nucleotides: 4. Germline V CDR1 and CDR2: LNHDA, SQIVND (reference sequence). The CDR3 consists of 12 residues. The CDR3 DNA reads TGTGCCAGTGGACAGGGTGAATACGAGCAGTACTTC. Protein: CASGQGEYEQYF.

This clone was detected a few times. This chain uses TRBV28 with TRBJ2-7; 7 nucleotides match TRBD1. CDR3 length: 16 residues. Trimming cost V 4 bases and J 5 bases; bases outside gene matches: 14. CDR1 is MDHEN and CDR2 is SYDVKM in the germline V gene. CDR3 region: CASSSLVATGRNEQYF. CDR3 DNA: TGTGCCAGCAGTTCTCTCGTCGCGACAGGGCGGAACGAGCAGTACTTC.

This clone was seen more than once but under ten times. This rearrangement joins TRBV3-1 (or the pseudogene TRBV3-2) to TRBJ2-7; maybe TRBD2 (6 bases). Trimming stripped 5 bases from V and 6 bases from J, with 14 bases between. The CDR3 is 13 residues long. Germline lookup yields CDR1 LGHDT and CDR2 YNNKEL (reference sequence). The CDR3 DNA follows: TGTGCCAGCAGCTTGGGACTGCTAACCGAGCAGTACTTC. This gives the protein CASSLGLLTEQYF.

The CDR3 nucleotides read TGCGCCAGCAGCCAAGCTGGGACGTCTAACTATGGCTACACCTTC. Translation: CASSQAGTSNYGYTF. This sequence joins TRBV4-1 and TRBJ1-2; a possible D gene is TRBD1 (5 bases). Trimming stripped 1 base from V and 0 bases from J, with 9 bases between. CDR1 and CDR2 from the germline V gene are MGHRA and YSYEKL. The CDR3 totals 15 residues.

The chain recombines TRBV4-2 with TRBJ1-1; no clear D gene. The V gene's germline CDR1 is LGHNA and CDR2 YNFKEQ. The CDR3 has 14 residues. The V gene lost 1 base and the J gene lost 3 bases, with 9 bases spanning the gap. The CDR3 is CASSQGNSHTEAFF. As DNA, the CDR3 is TGTGCCAGCAGCCAAGGGAATAGCCACACTGAAGCTTTCTTT.

This rearrangement joins TRBV29-1 to TRBJ1-1, with unresolved D. V gave up 6 bases and J gave up 1 base, with 15 bases separating them. Germline CDR1 reads SQVTM; CDR2 reads ANQGSEA. There are 14 residues in the CDR3. The DNA for the CDR3 is TGCAGCGTCTCCCTTCCAAAGGGGAACACTGAAGCTTTCTTT. It codes for CSVSLPKGNTEAFF.

This sequence joins TRBV5-1 and TRBJ1-2, with TRBD1 identical over 7 bases. The CDR3 consists of 15 residues. V lost 4 bases and J lost 3; bases outside the gene matches: 9. The germline V gene encodes CDR1 SGHRS and CDR2 YFSETQ. CDR3 in DNA: TGCGCCAGCAGCGCTAATTCGGGACAGTACTATGGCTACACCTTC. This codes for CASSANSGQYYGYTF.

The V gene is TRBV4-3, the J gene TRBJ2-5, with D possibly matching TRBD2 (6 bases). V was cut by 0 bases and J by 7 bases, with 15 bases left in between. The CDR3 spans 15 residues. The V gene's germline CDR1 is LGHNA and CDR2 YSLEER. CDR3 in DNA: TGCGCCAGCAGCCAAGATATGTCGACCGGGGGGACCCAGTACTTC. Its protein is CASSQDMSTGGTQYF.

V usage is TRBV28 and J usage is TRBJ2-5, with 8 bases aligning to TRBD2. Germline CDR1 is MDHEN and CDR2 is SYDVKM. There are 13 residues in the CDR3. With V trimmed by 8 bases and J by 2 bases, 4 bases remained unmatched. The CDR3: CASGGGGQETQYF. The CDR3 nucleotides are TGTGCCAGCGGGGGCGGGGGGCAAGAGACCCAGTACTTC.